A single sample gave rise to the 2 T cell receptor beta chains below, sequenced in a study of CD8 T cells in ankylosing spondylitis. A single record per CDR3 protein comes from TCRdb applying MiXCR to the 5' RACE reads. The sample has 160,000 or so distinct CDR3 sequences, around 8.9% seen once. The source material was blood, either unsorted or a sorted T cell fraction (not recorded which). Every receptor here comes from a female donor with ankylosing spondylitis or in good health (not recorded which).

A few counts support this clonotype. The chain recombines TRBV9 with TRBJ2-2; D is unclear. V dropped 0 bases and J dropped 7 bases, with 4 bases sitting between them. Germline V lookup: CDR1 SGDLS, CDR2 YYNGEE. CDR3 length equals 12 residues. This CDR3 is CASSVVGGELFF. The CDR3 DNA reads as TGTGCCAGCAGCGTAGTTGGCGGGGAGCTGTTTTTT.

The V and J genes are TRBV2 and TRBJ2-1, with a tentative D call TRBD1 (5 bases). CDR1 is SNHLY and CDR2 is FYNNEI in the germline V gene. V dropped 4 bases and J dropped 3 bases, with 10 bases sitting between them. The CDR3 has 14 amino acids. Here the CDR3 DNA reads TGTGCCAGCAGTGTGGGGCAGGGCTACAATGAGCAGTTCTTC. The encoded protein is CASSVGQGYNEQFF. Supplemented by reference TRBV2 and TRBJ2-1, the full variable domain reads EPEVTQTPSHQVTQMGQEVILRCVPISNHLYFYWYRQILGQKVEFLVSFYNNEISEKSEIFDDQFSVERPDGSNFTLKIRSTKLEDSAMYFCASSVGQGYNEQFFGPGTRLTVL.